These T cell receptor beta chains were read from a single sample in a study of memory B cells and T cells in multiple sclerosis. Antigen specificity for these receptors is unknown. Libraries were prepared by immunoSEQ multiplex PCR; TCRdb keeps only in-frame clonotypes and omits some of them. Of some 48,000 clones listed, around 79% are singletons. Material: PBMCs from blood kept in culture. The receptors stem from a human donor with multiple sclerosis. Both conserved end residues are part of each CDR3. Each record gives: J gene, V gene, CDR3 length, D gene, clone size, CDR3 DNA, CDR3 protein. A D gene is named only where the DNA matches it firmly. A clone size is listed for some rows: how often the clone was seen (once, few, many), or a class if it is expanded.

>TRBJ1-5|TRBV21-1|13|-|few
TGTGCCAGCAGCAAAGATAGGAAGCAGCCCCAGCATTTT
CASSKDRKQPQHF
>TRBJ1-1|TRBV19|17|-|-
TGTGCCAGTAGTATCTTGGCAGTCCTCCACCCGAACACTGAAGCTTTCTTT
CASSILAVLHPNTEAFF
>TRBJ2-3|TRBV18|15|-|-
TGTGCCAGCTCATTTAGTGGGGTGAGCACAGATACGCAGTATTTT
CASSFSGVSTDTQYF
>TRBJ2-1|TRBV5-1|14|-|once
TGCGCCAGCAGCTTGGGGTCGGGGGACAATGAGCAGTTCTTC
CASSLGSGDNEQFF
>TRBJ1-6|TRBV9|15|-|-
TGTGCCAGCAGCGAGAGGAGGATGGATAATTCACCCCTCCACTTT
CASSERRMDNSPLHF
>TRBJ2-3|TRBV15|16|TRBD2|-
TGTGCCACCAGCAGAGGAGGTAGCGGGGGGGCAAGTACGCAGTATTTT
CATSRGGSGGASTQYF
>TRBJ2-1|TRBV4-3|16|TRBD2|few
TGCGCCAGCAGCCAAGATAAAGGGACTAGCTCCAATGAGCAGTTCTTC
CASSQDKGTSSNEQFF
>TRBJ1-1|TRBV11-3|14|-|-
TGTGCCAGCAGCTTAAGAGGGATGAACACTGAAGCTTTCTTT
CASSLRGMNTEAFF
>TRBJ1-5|TRBV27|15|-|-
TGTGCCAGCAGTTATGGAGGGGTCGGCAATCAGCCCCAGCATTTT
CASSYGGVGNQPQHF
>TRBJ2-1|TRBV9|15|TRBD2|-
TGTGCCAGCAGCGTAGGTAGCGGGGGTAGTAATGAGCAGTTCTTC
CASSVGSGGSNEQFF
>TRBJ2-5|TRBV5-1|14|-|-
TGCGCCAGCAGCTTGGACTGGGGCCGGGAGACCCAGTACTTC
CASSLDWGRETQYF
>TRBJ2-7|TRBV4-1|15|TRBD1|-
TGCGCCAGCAGCCCTGCTGGGACAGGGTATAACGAGCAGTACTTC
CASSPAGTGYNEQYF
>TRBJ2-5|TRBV6-6|14|TRBD1|-
TGTGCCAGCAGACCCGGACAGGGTAGGGAGACCCAGTACTTC
CASRPGQGRETQYF
>TRBJ1-1|TRBV5-1|17|-|-
TGCGCCAGCAGCTTGGCCAATATCGGAACAGTTTCTGGTGAAGCTTTCTTT
CASSLANIGTVSGEAFF
>TRBJ1-2|TRBV30|13|-|once
TGTGCCTGGATGCCTTTTGCTGGGTATGGCTACACCTTC
CAWMPFAGYGYTF
>TRBJ2-2|TRBV7-9|14|TRBD2|-
TGTGCCAGCAGCCCCCGGGGGGTCCCCGGGGAGCTGTTTTTT
CASSPRGVPGELFF
>TRBJ2-2|TRBV9|17|-|-
TGTGCCAGCAGCGTAGGAGGGACACCGGGCCCCGGGTACGAGCTGTTTTTT
CASSVGGTPGPGYELFF
>TRBJ1-6|TRBV7-9|16|-|-
TGTGCCAGCAGCTTTCCCGGGACGGACTTAGGATCACCCCTCCACTTT
CASSFPGTDLGSPLHF
>TRBJ2-1|TRBV9|18|TRBD2|-
TGTGCCAGCAGCGTCTCAGCGGGGGGGCCGGGCTCCTACAATGAGCAGTTCTTC
CASSVSAGGPGSYNEQFF
>TRBJ2-1|TRBV5-1|16|TRBD2|-
TGCGCCAGCAGCCCCTGGACTAGCGGGGGGTCAGGTGAGCAGTTCTTC
CASSPWTSGGSGEQFF
>TRBJ1-6|TRBV7-8|18|-|few
TGTGCCAGCAGCTTAATAGGGGGGTCGACAGGCTATAATTCACCCCTCCACTTT
CASSLIGGSTGYNSPLHF
>TRBJ2-7|TRBV6-5|14|TRBD1|-
TGTGCCAGCACCCCCAGGACAGGGGGGGACGAGCAGTACTTC
CASTPRTGGDEQYF
>TRBJ1-1|TRBV7-9|11|-|-
TGTGCCAGCAGCTTAGAAGGGGAAGCTTTCTTT
CASSLEGEAFF
>TRBJ2-7|TRBV27|17|-|-
TGTGCCAGCAGTTTTTCATTAGGGACCTCTCGGTCCTACGAGCAGTACTTC
CASSFSLGTSRSYEQYF
>TRBJ2-7|TRBV6-5|14|-|-
TGTGCCAGCAGAAGACAAGCCGACTCCTACGAGCAGTACTTC
CASRRQADSYEQYF